These T cell receptor beta chains were read from a single sample in a study of cytomegalovirus exposure and HLA in healthy donors. Measured with immunoSEQ multiplex PCR; TCRdb has only the in-frame clones, and not every one. The table lists tens of thousands of clones, 65% to 80% of them singletons. The specimen was PBMCs. These receptors all stem from a woman aged 25 to 45 in good health and CMV-seronegative. The CDR3 runs from the conserved cysteine through the conserved F or W. Each record gives: clone size, D gene, V gene, J gene, CDR3 protein, CDR3 DNA. A D gene is named only where the DNA matches it firmly. A row's size may be missing; if present it is once, few, many or a size class.

>once|TRBD1|TRBV5-8|TRBJ1-5
CASSPRTGKDQPQHF
TGTGCCAGCAGCCCCAGGACAGGGAAGGATCAGCCCCAGCATTTT
>NA|TRBD1|TRBV27|TRBJ1-5
CASSITTGKPPQHF
TGTGCCAGCAGTATAACGACAGGGAAGCCGCCCCAGCATTTT
>NA|TRBD1|TRBV11-2|TRBJ1-5
CASSAPQGVSGHGQPQHF
TGTGCCAGCAGCGCTCCCCAGGGGGTCTCAGGGCACGGTCAGCCCCAGCATTTT
>NA|NA|TRBV19|TRBJ1-1
CASSMRGNRDGRDTEAFF
TGTGCCAGTAGTATGCGGGGAAACCGGGACGGCCGTGACACTGAAGCTTTCTTT
>NA|TRBD2|TRBV7-8|TRBJ2-4
CASSPQTAGNWAKNIQYF
TGTGCCAGCAGCCCTCAAACAGCGGGGAATTGGGCCAAAAACATTCAGTACTTC
>NA|TRBD2|TRBV25-1|TRBJ2-2
CASSGWDSGGSGTGELFF
TGTGCCAGCAGTGGTTGGGATAGCGGGGGATCAGGCACCGGGGAGCTGTTTTTT
>few|TRBD1|TRBV7-2|TRBJ1-5
CASSPGQGYGYPQHF
TGTGCCAGCAGCCCAGGACAGGGGTACGGATATCCCCAGCATTTT
>NA|NA|TRBV7-2|TRBJ2-1
CASSLRGQKTGNEQFF
TGTGCCAGCAGCCTCCGTGGGCAGAAGACCGGCAATGAGCAGTTCTTC
>NA|TRBD2|TRBV6-1|TRBJ2-2
CASRGDTGELFF
TGTGCCAGCCGGGGGGACACCGGGGAGCTGTTTTTT
>NA|TRBD1|TRBV4-3|TRBJ2-5
CASSQGTGKETQYF
TGCGCCAGCAGCCAAGGGACAGGAAAAGAGACCCAGTACTTC
>once|TRBD2|TRBV9|TRBJ2-3
CASSVGRLAGGGTQYF
TGTGCCAGCAGCGTAGGTAGACTAGCGGGGGGAGGTACGCAGTATTTT
>NA|TRBD2|TRBV10-3|TRBJ2-1
CATGLAGNEQFF
TGTGCCACGGGACTAGCGGGGAATGAGCAGTTCTTC
>few|NA|TRBV4-1|TRBJ2-1
CASSLIFPTGQTTYNEQFF
TGCGCCAGCAGCCTCATTTTTCCAACCGGACAGACGACCTACAATGAGCAGTTCTTC
>NA|TRBD1|TRBV28|TRBJ1-1
CASSPTGAGTEAFF
TGTGCCAGCAGTCCCACAGGGGCTGGGACTGAAGCTTTCTTT
>NA|TRBD2|TRBV7-9|TRBJ2-1
CASSLGGRAGYNEQFF
TGTGCCAGCAGCTTAGGCGGGAGGGCCGGGTACAATGAGCAGTTCTTC
>NA|NA|TRBV7-2|TRBJ1-2
CASSLGGSDYGYTF
TGTGCCAGCAGCTTAGGAGGCAGCGACTATGGCTACACCTTC
>NA|NA|TRBV19|TRBJ1-5
CASSTITGAGQPQHF
TGTGCCAGTAGTACGATAACAGGCGCCGGCCAGCCCCAGCATTTT
>NA|NA|TRBV5-1|TRBJ1-1
CASSLRWAPNTEAFF
TGCGCCAGCAGCTTGAGGTGGGCTCCGAACACTGAAGCTTTCTTT
>NA|NA|TRBV27|TRBJ2-7
CASSPQGFEQYF
TGTGCCAGCAGTCCCCAGGGCTTTGAGCAGTACTTC
>once|TRBD1|TRBV4-1|TRBJ1-5
CASSPRGQVNQPQHF
TGCGCCAGCAGCCCAAGAGGACAGGTTAATCAGCCCCAGCATTTT
>NA|NA|TRBV19|TRBJ2-2
CASSILLGGVYTGELFF
TGTGCCAGTAGTATACTTCTTGGCGGGGTTTACACCGGGGAGCTGTTTTTT
>once|TRBD1|TRBV18|TRBJ2-4
CASSPGQGGEDIQYF
TGTGCCAGCTCACCTGGACAGGGGGGTGAGGACATTCAGTACTTC
>NA|NA|TRBV6-5|TRBJ1-1
CASSYSDRRNTEAFF
TGTGCCAGCAGTTACAGCGACAGAAGGAACACTGAAGCTTTCTTT
>NA|NA|TRBV6-6|TRBJ2-4
CASSPSDSGSIQYF
TGTGCCAGCAGCCCAAGCGATTCGGGGAGCATTCAGTACTTC
>NA|NA|TRBV12-5|TRBJ1-5
CASGLWQGEQPQHF
TGTGCTAGTGGTTTGTGGCAGGGTGAACAGCCCCAGCATTTT
>few|NA|TRBV11-3|TRBJ2-1
CASIQRSAGKGGGEQFF
TGTGCCAGCATCCAGCGTTCGGCGGGTAAGGGTGGCGGCGAGCAGTTCTTC